In its sample, the clone carrying this TCR beta chain was seen a few times. Antigen: not known. Reverse transcription of all isolated RNA meant that expressed TCRB transcripts were sequenced. The method was immunoSEQ multiplex PCR; TCRdb's version includes in-frame clones alone and lacks a portion of them. The sample has 600,000 or so clones; around 12% are singletons. The record originates from a study of beta chain features in type 1 diabetes. Study results and limitations: TCRB repertoires of naive, central memory and Treg cells appeared more similar among patients than among healthy donors. Shorter TCRB CDR3s, moderately but significantly so, marked every one of the four CD4+ subsets in Type 1 diabetes patients.

Cell sorting via CD45RO/CCR7/CD25/CD127/CD95/CD27 was performed to obtain CD4+ naive, central memory, regulatory and stem cell-like memory cells. Every sorted population was more than 95% pure. Sequenced sample: naive CD4+ T cells from blood. This receptor was obtained from a man younger than 45 with type 1 diabetes.

CDR3: CASRGTGTYEQYF. The CDR3 nucleotides are TGTGCCAGCAGGGGGACAGGGACCTACGAGCAGTACTTC. The chain recombines TRBV28 with TRBJ2-7, with 9 bases fitting TRBD1. V shed 6 bases, J shed 2 bases, and the junction held 2 bases outside the gene matches. Germline CDR1 reads MDHEN; CDR2 reads SYDVKM. The CDR3 is made up of 13 amino acids.